Reported below is one T cell receptor beta chain. The source of the sample is a study of preoperative IRX-2 immunotherapy in early breast cancer. Specified treatment: preoperative locoregional IRX-2 cytokine immunotherapy. Assay used: immunoSEQ multiplex PCR; TCRdb lists only in-frame clones, some missing. The sample has roughly 99,000 clones, 86% seen once. CDR3 length: 14 amino acids. J was trimmed by 4 bases and V by 4 bases; bases with no gene match: 4. Germline assignment: CDR1 GTSNPN and CDR2 SVGIG (reference sequence). This clonotype was obtained from a human donor with breast cancer. The chain employs TRBV30 and TRBJ1-6; 7 nucleotides line up with TRBD1. This specimen consisted of tumor tissue, obtained after IRX-2 immunotherapy. The chain's CDR3 is CAWNTGAYNSPLHF. The CDR3 DNA follows: TGTGCCTGGAATACAGGGGCTTATAATTCACCCCTCCACTTT.